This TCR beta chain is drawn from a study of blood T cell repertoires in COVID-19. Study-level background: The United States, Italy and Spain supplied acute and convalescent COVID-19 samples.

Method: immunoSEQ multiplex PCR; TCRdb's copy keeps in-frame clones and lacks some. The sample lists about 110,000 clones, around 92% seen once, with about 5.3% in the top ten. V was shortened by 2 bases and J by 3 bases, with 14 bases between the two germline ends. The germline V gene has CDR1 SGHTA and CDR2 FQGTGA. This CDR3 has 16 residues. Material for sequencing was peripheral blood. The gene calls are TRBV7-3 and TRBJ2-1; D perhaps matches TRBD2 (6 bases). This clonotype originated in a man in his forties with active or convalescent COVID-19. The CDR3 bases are TGTGCCAGCAGCTTATGGAGTAGCGGCGACTACAATGAGCAGTTCTTC. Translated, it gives CASSLWSSGDYNEQFF.